A single sample gave rise to the 30 T cell receptor beta chains below, sequenced in a study of OX40 agonist ivuxolimab in advanced cancers. Produced via immunoSEQ multiplex PCR; TCRdb's table is partial and in-frame only. The table includes 30,000 to 40,000 clones, 80% to 90% detected once. Specimen: CD4+ or CD8+ T cells sorted from blood, collected in a trial of the OX40 agonist ivuxolimab. Receptor source: an adult with an advanced solid tumor such as melanoma, head and neck, liver or kidney cancer.

This sequence joins TRBV5-4 and TRBJ1-2; unclear D gene. The CDR3 loop spans 14 amino acids. V gave up 2 bases and J gave up 4 bases, with 12 bases separating them. CDR1 is SGHNT, CDR2 YYREEE, per germline (reference sequence). CDR3 amino acids: CASSLPGNPYGYTF. The CDR3 DNA reads as TGTGCCAGCAGCTTACCCGGGAACCCCTATGGCTACACCTTC.

This rearrangement joins TRBV6-6 to TRBJ2-7; D is possibly TRBD1 or TRBD2 (6 bases each). This CDR3 region has 15 residues. Trimming left V 0 bases short and J 1 base short, with 10 bases between. Germline lookup yields CDR1 MNHNY and CDR2 SVGAGI (reference sequence). Here the CDR3 DNA reads TGTGCCAGCAGTTACTCCAGGGGAGGATCCTACGAGCAGTACTTC. Amino acid sequence: CASSYSRGGSYEQYF.

The J gene is TRBJ2-7, the V gene TRBV18; TRBD1 agrees at 8 bases. Germline V gene data show CDR1 as KGHSH and CDR2 as LQKENI. V was clipped by 3 bases and J by 0 bases; unmatched bases: 1. CDR3 length: 14 amino acids. CDR3 loop: CASSPGQGSYEQYF. DNA of the CDR3: TGTGCCAGCTCACCTGGACAGGGCTCCTACGAGCAGTACTTC.

The chain couples TRBV11-2 to TRBJ2-1, with D possibly matching TRBD2 (6 bases). The V and J ends lost 6 bases and 6 bases respectively, with 15 bases between them. Germline CDR1 and CDR2: SGHAT and FQNNGV. The CDR3 totals 14 residues. CDR3 region: CASSRLGPINEQFF. DNA of the CDR3: TGTGCCAGCAGTCGACTAGGGCCCATCAATGAGCAGTTCTTC.

The CDR3 reads CASSLPSGNTIYF. The DNA for the CDR3 is TGTGCCAGCAGTTTACCCTCTGGAAACACCATATATTTT. This rearrangement joins TRBV28 to TRBJ1-3, with D unclear. In germline, CDR1 is MDHEN, CDR2 SYDVKM. The germline V and J ends were trimmed by 2 bases and 0 bases, with 2 bases remaining between them. The CDR3 is 13 amino acids.

The CDR3 bases are TGTGCCATCAAGGACAGTACCACAGATACGCAGTATTTT. This gives the protein CAIKDSTTDTQYF. The chain uses TRBV10-3 and TRBJ2-3, with D possibly TRBD1 on 6 matching bases. The V gene's germline CDR1 is ENHRY and CDR2 SYGVKD. V gave up 7 bases and J gave up 2 bases, with 10 bases separating them. This CDR3 region has 13 residues.

This chain links TRBV29-1 with TRBJ2-3; TRBD2 aligns across 8 bases. Trimming cost V 0 bases and J 1 base; bases outside gene matches: 3. This CDR3 has 15 residues. The V gene's germline CDR1 is SQVTM and CDR2 ANQGSEA. This chain's CDR3 is CSVEDQAGGTDTQYF. The CDR3 DNA sequence: TGCAGCGTTGAAGATCAAGCGGGGGGCACAGATACGCAGTATTTT.

The rearrangement uses TRBV7-9 and TRBJ1-1, with D hard to call. CDR1 SEHNR and CDR2 FQNEAQ come from the germline V gene (reference sequence). The CDR3 totals 14 residues. V was cut by 1 base and J by 1 base, with 7 bases left in between. CDR3 region: CASSLEGRNTEAFF. CDR3 nucleotide sequence: TGTGCCAGCAGCTTAGAGGGTCGGAACACTGAAGCTTTCTTT.

V gene TRBV6-1 combines with J gene TRBJ2-6; tentative D call: TRBD1 (6 bases). CDR1 and CDR2 from the germline V gene are MNHNS and SASEGT. The germline V and J ends were trimmed by 11 bases and 6 bases, with 17 bases remaining between them. The CDR3 totals 14 residues. CDR3 in amino acids: CAARGQAMANVLTF. In DNA, the CDR3 is TGTGCCGCCAGGGGCCAGGCAATGGCCAACGTCCTGACTTTC.

CDR3 bases: TGTGCCAGCAGCCCCGGGCCGGGACTAGCGGGAGTTGGCTACGAGCAGTACTTC. Translated: CASSPGPGLAGVGYEQYF. The gene calls are TRBV5-6 and TRBJ2-7, with TRBD2 identical over 14 bases. Per germline, CDR1 SGHDT and CDR2 YYEEEE. CDR3 length: 18 amino acids. V shed 4 bases and J 3 bases; nucleotides not matched to a gene: 12.

This sequence joins TRBV28 and TRBJ2-4; TRBD1 matches at 7 bases. Germline V gene data show CDR1 as MDHEN and CDR2 as SYDVKM. The CDR3 contains 15 residues. Germline trimming cut 5 bases from V and 4 bases from J; bases unmatched to any gene: 8. The CDR3 reads CASSRQGAGKNIQYF. Here the CDR3 DNA reads TGTGCCAGCAGTAGACAGGGTGCTGGGAAAAACATTCAGTACTTC.

CDR3 residues: CASSLDPASGRAGQYF. The CDR3 coding sequence is TGTGCCAGCAGCTTAGATCCAGCTAGCGGGAGGGCCGGGCAGTACTTC. This chain joins TRBV11-2 and TRBJ2-7; 12 positions match TRBD2. This CDR3 comprises 16 residues. With V trimmed by 0 bases and J by 9 bases, 9 bases remained unmatched. Germline V gene sequence: CDR1 SGHAT, CDR2 FQNNGV.

The rearrangement joins TRBV5-1 to TRBJ1-5; the match to TRBD1 covers 8 bases. V lost 4 bases to trimming and J lost 4 bases; unmatched junction nucleotides: 4. The CDR3 covers 14 residues. Germline V gives CDR1 SGHRS, CDR2 YFSETQ. CDR3 region: CASSLTGGNQPQHF. The DNA for the CDR3 is TGCGCCAGCAGCCTAACAGGGGGAAATCAGCCCCAGCATTTT.

The chain carries TRBV10-1 and TRBJ2-1, with D unresolved. In germline, CDR1 is WNHNN, CDR2 SYGVQD (reference sequence). This CDR3 has 14 residues. V lost 4 bases and J lost 3, with 10 bases in between. In DNA, the CDR3 is TGCGCCAGCAGTGTCGGCTCAGGCTACAATGAGCAGTTCTTC. Translation gives CASSVGSGYNEQFF.

The chain employs TRBV4-2 and TRBJ1-3; D is ambiguous. This CDR3 contains 19 residues. The V end lost 0 bases, the J end lost 4 bases, and 22 bases lay between the germline ends. The germline CDR1 and CDR2 sequences are LGHNA and YNFKEQ. The chain's CDR3 is CASSQDPPRARRGGNTIYF. CDR3 nucleotide sequence: TGTGCCAGCAGCCAAGACCCCCCGCGAGCACGGCGCGGGGGAAACACCATATATTTT.

The chain recombines TRBV28 with TRBJ1-1, with TRBD1 as a possible D gene (5 bases). The CDR3 length is 14 residues. The V and J ends lost 8 bases and 10 bases respectively, with 23 bases between them. The germline gives CDR1 MDHEN, CDR2 SYDVKM. This CDR3 reads CASGLDSGREVAFF. DNA for the CDR3: TGTGCCAGCGGCCTTGACTCAGGGAGGGAGGTAGCTTTCTTT.

The chain combines TRBV6-5 with TRBJ1-2; D remains ambiguous. The CDR3 is made up of 13 amino acids. Germline CDR1 reads MNHEY; CDR2 reads SVGAGI. V was clipped by 0 bases and J by 6 bases, with 8 bases between them. CDR3 amino acids: CASSYSSQNGYTF. CDR3 bases: TGTGCCAGCAGTTACTCTTCCCAAAATGGCTACACCTTC.

This rearrangement joins TRBV5-1 to TRBJ1-1, with a tentative D call TRBD1 (5 bases). CDR1 is SGHRS and CDR2 is YFSETQ in the germline V gene. V was trimmed by 0 bases and J by 8 bases, leaving 11 bases between them. The CDR3 extends over 13 amino acids. CDR3 coding DNA: TGCGCCAGCAGCTTGGGGACACACCCAGAAGCTTTCTTT. Translating gives CASSLGTHPEAFF. Supplemented by reference TRBV5-1 and TRBJ1-1, the full variable domain reads KAGVTQTPRYLIKTRGQQVTLSCSPISGHRSVSWYQQTPGQGLQFLFEYFSETQRNKGNFPGRFSGRQFSNSRSEMNVSTLELGDSALYLCASSLGTHPEAFFGQGTRLTVV.

This clone was seen a handful of times. V and J are TRBV13 and TRBJ2-2, with TRBD2 matching 15 bases. The CDR3 sequence is 17 residues long. The trim removed 5 bases at V and 7 bases at J, leaving 8 bases unmatched. Germline V gene sequence: CDR1 PRHDT, CDR2 FYEKMQ (reference sequence). CDR3 sequence (DNA): TGTGCCAGCAGCGCACCGGGACTAGCGGGAGGAGGCGGGGAGCTGTTTTTT. As protein: CASSAPGLAGGGGELFF. The full variable domain, rest sourced from reference TRBV13 and TRBJ2-2, is AAGVIQSPRHLIKEKRETATLKCYPIPRHDTVYWYQQGPGQDPQFLISFYEKMQSDKGSIPDRFSAQQFSDYHSELNMSSLELGDSALYFCASSAPGLAGGGGELFFGEGSRLTVL.

This clone was detected only once. The chain has TRBV27 and TRBJ2-7; tentative D call: TRBD2 (6 bases). CDR3 length equals 15 residues. Germline lookup yields CDR1 MNHEY and CDR2 SMNVEV (reference sequence). Trimming cost V 0 bases and J 4 bases, with 13 bases left between them. The DNA for the CDR3 is TGTGCCAGCAGTTTATCGATCGGGAGTCTGTACGAGCAGTACTTC. Its translation is CASSLSIGSLYEQYF.

The chain employs TRBV15 and TRBJ2-7; perhaps TRBD1 as D (5 bases). Germline V CDR1 and CDR2: LNHNV, YYDKDF (reference sequence). This CDR3 region has 16 residues. V was clipped by 0 bases and J by 0 bases, with 12 bases between them. The CDR3 spells CATSRDRGALSYEQYF. CDR3 sequence (DNA): TGTGCCACCAGCAGAGATCGTGGGGCCCTCTCCTACGAGCAGTACTTC. Filled out from reference TRBV15 and TRBJ2-7, the complete variable domain reads DAMVIQNPRYQVTQFGKPVTLSCSQTLNHNVMYWYQQKSSQAPKLLFHYYDKDFNNEADTPDNFQSRRPNTSFCFLDIRSPGLGDTAMYLCATSRDRGALSYEQYFGPGTRLTVT.

The CDR3 here is CASSSPETEAFF. CDR3 DNA: TGTGCCAGCAGTTCCCCAGAGACTGAAGCTTTCTTT. The chain joins TRBV28 to TRBJ1-1; no clear D gene. The germline CDR1 and CDR2 sequences are MDHEN and SYDVKM. V was shortened by 4 bases and J by 5 bases, with 8 bases between the two germline ends. This CDR3 is built from 12 residues.

The chain links TRBV5-1 to TRBJ1-2; D remains ambiguous. Germline CDR1 is SGHRS and CDR2 is YFSETQ. Trimming removed 0 bases at V and 6 bases at J, with 15 bases between. The CDR3 has 15 residues. The CDR3 DNA sequence: TGCGCCAGCAGCTTGGAACGAGCGGATATTAATGGCTACACCTTC. It yields the protein CASSLERADINGYTF.

V gene TRBV7-9 combines with J gene TRBJ2-2; D not certain. V was clipped by 1 base and J by 7 bases, with 13 bases between them. The germline V gene has CDR1 SEHNR and CDR2 FQNEAQ (reference sequence). This CDR3 is built from 15 residues. The CDR3 sequence is CASSLVTSEVGELFF. As DNA, the CDR3 is TGTGCCAGCAGCTTAGTGACTTCCGAAGTCGGGGAGCTGTTTTTT.

V usage is TRBV5-1 and J usage is TRBJ1-4; a weak D match, TRBD1 (5 bases). V was cut by 4 bases and J by 2 bases, with 12 bases left in between. The CDR3 is 15 residues long. Germline V CDR1 and CDR2: SGHRS, YFSETQ. In DNA, the CDR3 is TGCGCCAGCAGCCCGTTACAGGCTACTAATGAAAAACTGTTTTTT. It is translated as CASSPLQATNEKLFF.

The V call is TRBV10-2, the J call TRBJ1-1; no clear D. CDR1 is WSHSY, CDR2 SAAADI, per germline. The CDR3 runs to 13 residues. V was trimmed by 2 bases and J by 1 base, leaving 5 bases between them. The CDR3 DNA is TGCGCCAGCAGTGAGGCGAAGAACACTGAAGCTTTCTTT. Its protein is CASSEAKNTEAFF.

This clone was found a few times. The gene calls are TRBV7-2 and TRBJ2-4, with D possibly TRBD1 on 5 matching bases. V was cut by 1 base and J by 9 bases, with 22 bases left in between. From germline, CDR1 is SGHTA and CDR2 FQGNSA. The CDR3 is 17 residues long. The CDR3 sequence is CASSLEGAGWGGAIQYF. CDR3 sequence (DNA): TGTGCCAGCAGCTTAGAGGGTGCAGGGTGGGGTGGTGCCATTCAGTACTTC.

This clone appeared a single time. V usage is TRBV28 and J usage is TRBJ2-1; D is undetermined. In germline, CDR1 is MDHEN, CDR2 SYDVKM. V gave up 6 bases and J gave up 6 bases, with 9 bases separating them. This CDR3 has 12 amino acids. CDR3 residues: CASSSSFNEQFF. CDR3 DNA: TGTGCCAGCAGCTCGAGTTTCAATGAGCAGTTCTTC.

This clone was counted a few times. V usage is TRBV5-1 and J usage is TRBJ1-5; TRBD1 matches 12 bases. Germline V gene sequence: CDR1 SGHRS, CDR2 YFSETQ. The CDR3 length is 16 residues. V lost 4 bases and J lost 7; bases outside the gene matches: 9. The CDR3 here is CASSPNPGTGGQPQHF. In DNA, the CDR3 is TGCGCCAGCAGCCCGAATCCGGGGACAGGGGGCCAGCCCCAGCATTTT.

This clone was counted a few times. The rearrangement uses TRBV19 and TRBJ1-5, with 10 positions matching TRBD1. Germline-derived CDR1 and CDR2 are LNHDA and SQIVND (reference sequence). The CDR3 covers 14 residues. V shed 10 bases, J shed 7 bases, and the junction held 10 bases outside the gene matches. CDR3 sequence: CATNADRGGQPQHF. For the CDR3, the DNA is TGTGCCACTAACGCGGACAGGGGGGGACAGCCCCAGCATTTT.